Described below is a single T cell receptor (beta chain) sequence and its context. What it recognizes is unknown. The source of the sample is a study of OX40 agonist ivuxolimab in advanced cancers. Using immunoSEQ multiplex PCR, the repertoire was profiled, and TCRdb retains in-frame clones only, with some absent. The sample lists 100,000 to 110,000 clones; about 89% were seen once. Trimming left V 3 bases short and J 5 bases short, with 6 bases between. Germline assignment: CDR1 DFQATT and CDR2 SNEGSKA (reference sequence). This CDR3 has 11 residues. Broader study findings: Antigen targets of the expanded peripheral T cells went undetermined. Some nonresponders also had low normalized T-cell clonal expansion.

The chain joins TRBV20-1 to TRBJ2-3; tentatively, D is TRBD2 (5 bases). Here the sequenced sample was CD4+ or CD8+ T cells sorted from blood, taken in a trial of the OX40 agonist ivuxolimab. This TCR was sampled from an adult with an advanced solid tumor such as melanoma, head and neck, liver or kidney cancer. CDR3 residues: CSASRGDTQYF. CDR3 nucleotide sequence: TGCAGTGCTAGCCGGGGAGATACGCAGTATTTT.